These 10 T cell receptor beta chains were all obtained from the same sample, sequenced in a study of tumour-infiltrating T cells in Burkitt lymphoma. Data came from immunoSEQ multiplex PCR; TCRdb stores just in-frame clones and leaves some out. The sample yields some 1,500 clones, over 15% seen once. Source material: tumor tissue. These receptors came from a human donor with diffuse large B-cell lymphoma.

The rearrangement joins TRBV6-5 to TRBJ2-5; TRBD2 is a possible D gene (7 bases). CDR3 length: 15 residues. V shed 7 bases and J shed 1 base, with 16 bases lying between them. Per the germline V gene, CDR1 is MNHEY and CDR2 is SVGAGI. The CDR3 sequence is CASIPRGGFQETQYF. In DNA, the CDR3 is TGTGCCAGCATTCCAAGGGGGGGGTTCCAAGAGACCCAGTACTTC.

J is TRBJ2-1 and V is TRBV7-6, with D perhaps matching TRBD2 (6 bases). The CDR3 length is 12 residues. The V gene's germline CDR1 is SGHVS and CDR2 FNYEAQ. With 2 bases removed from V and 9 bases from J, the gap between germline ends came to 8 bases. The CDR3 region is CASSLQGGEQFF. Here the CDR3 DNA reads TGTGCCAGCAGCTTACAGGGAGGTGAGCAGTTCTTC.

The chain carries TRBV7-9 and TRBJ1-5, with TRBD1 identical over 10 bases. The V gene's germline CDR1 is SEHNR and CDR2 FQNEAQ (reference sequence). This CDR3 is built from 18 residues. The trim removed 4 bases at V and 1 base at J, leaving 10 bases unmatched. The CDR3 reads CASSSTDRGRVSNQPQHF. DNA for the CDR3: TGTGCCAGCAGCTCTACCGACAGGGGGCGAGTAAGCAATCAGCCCCAGCATTTT.

CDR3 region: CASSQDRGSYEQYF. The CDR3 bases are TGCGCCAGCAGCCAAGACAGGGGCTCCTACGAGCAGTACTTC. J is TRBJ2-7 and V is TRBV4-3; possibly TRBD1 for D (6 bases). Looked up from germline, CDR1 is LGHNA and CDR2 is YSLEER. The CDR3 runs 14 residues. The V and J ends lost 0 bases and 0 bases respectively, with 6 bases between them.

The chain recombines TRBV29-1 with TRBJ2-6; possibly TRBD1 or TRBD2 for D (6 bases each). Per the germline V gene, CDR1 is SQVTM and CDR2 is ANQGSEA. Trimming removed 4 bases from V and 2 bases from J, with 12 bases in between. This CDR3 is built from 15 residues. CDR3 protein: CSVGGAEAGANVLTF. In nucleotides, the CDR3 is TGCAGCGTTGGGGGGGCGGAGGCTGGGGCCAACGTCCTGACTTTC.

This clone was observed a few times. The chain links TRBV5-1 to TRBJ2-7, with D maybe TRBD1 (6 bases). V gave up 1 base and J gave up 2 bases, with 7 bases separating them. Germline-derived CDR1 and CDR2 are SGHRS and YFSETQ. CDR3 length equals 13 residues. DNA for the CDR3: TGCGCCAGCAGCTTGAGGGACACCTACGAGCAGTACTTC. Translation: CASSLRDTYEQYF.

This chain connects TRBV7-8 to TRBJ2-1; 9 nucleotides line up with TRBD1. This CDR3 is built from 16 residues. V trimming: 5 bases; J trimming: 6 bases; junction bases outside the gene matches: 11. Germline values: CDR1 SGHVS, CDR2 FQNEAQ. CDR3 sequence: CASSNVGGQGGNEQFF. The CDR3 region has the DNA TGTGCCAGCAGCAACGTAGGGGGACAGGGTGGCAATGAGCAGTTCTTC.

The gene calls are TRBV7-9 and TRBJ1-4; 8 positions match TRBD1. V lost 10 bases to trimming and J lost 0 bases; unmatched junction nucleotides: 7. The CDR3 has 15 amino acids. Germline V gives CDR1 SEHNR, CDR2 FQNEAQ (reference sequence). CDR3 amino acids: CATTQGAATNEKLFF. The CDR3 DNA sequence: TGTGCCACCACTCAGGGGGCGGCAACTAATGAAAAACTGTTTTTT. Variable domain in full (rest from reference TRBV7-9 and TRBJ1-4): DTGVSQNPRHKITKRGQNVTFRCDPISEHNRLYWYRQTLGQGPEFLTYFQNEAQLEKSRLLSDRFSAERPKGSFSTLEIQRTEQGDSAMYLCATTQGAATNEKLFFGSGTQLSVL.

This chain links TRBV11-2 with TRBJ2-2, with TRBD1 matching over 9 bases. V lost 6 bases to trimming and J lost 4 bases; unmatched junction nucleotides: 6. This CDR3 contains 15 residues. Per the germline V gene, CDR1 is SGHAT and CDR2 is FQNNGV. The CDR3 loop is CASRGTGRTTGELFF. As DNA, the CDR3 is TGTGCCAGCAGGGGGACAGGGAGAACCACCGGGGAGCTGTTTTTT.

The chain combines TRBV7-9 with TRBJ1-6; D not certain. The CDR3 consists of 15 residues. CDR1 SEHNR and CDR2 FQNEAQ come from the germline V gene (reference sequence). Trimming left V 0 bases short and J 6 bases short, with 9 bases between. CDR3 loop: CASSLAESSNSPLHF. CDR3 sequence (DNA): TGTGCCAGCAGCTTAGCGGAAAGCAGTAATTCACCCCTCCACTTT.